The clone carrying this T cell receptor (beta chain) was detected many times. Its antigen is unidentified. The V and J ends lost 1 base and 6 bases respectively, with 12 bases between them. CDR3 size: 14 residues. The V gene's germline CDR1 is SEHNR and CDR2 FQNEAQ (reference sequence). The data were taken from a study of neurological immune-mediated disorders. Study-wide results and caveats: Patients with HTLV-1-associated myelopathy showed the most TCR clonal expansion. Those with multiple sclerosis showed the least, falling below healthy controls. Phylogenetically, 18 of 34 multiple sclerosis patients' repertoires fell into one related-CDR3 cluster, a possible signature.

The team produced cDNA through 5'RACE using 10-nucleotide random UMIs. Sequencing runs each yielded over 190 million TCR-beta sequences from 15-18 subjects. TCRdb called the 5' RACE reads again in MiXCR, with one record for every CDR3 protein. Counted here are about 55,000 distinct CDR3 sequences, around 4.4% occurring once; the ten biggest clones make up 2.5% to 3%. This sequence joins TRBV7-9 and TRBJ1-2; possible D gene TRBD1, 6 bases. The clonotype originates from a man aged 45 to 65 with multiple sclerosis. The sample comprised PBMCs. The CDR3 region is CASSLVRDTDGYTF. The DNA for the CDR3 is TGTGCCAGCAGCTTAGTACGGGACACCGATGGCTACACCTTC.